Below are 30 T cell receptor beta chains sequenced from a single sample in a study of preoperative IRX-2 immunotherapy in early breast cancer. Here immunoSEQ multiplex PCR was the method, and the copy in TCRdb shows in-frame clones only, minus some. The repertoire holds around 40,000 clones, with about 95% as singletons. The treatment here: preoperative locoregional IRX-2 cytokine immunotherapy. The sample was tumor tissue, taken after IRX-2 immunotherapy. The receptors here all came from a human donor with breast cancer.

V and J are TRBV15 and TRBJ2-6; a weak D match, TRBD1 (5 bases). Trimming left V 0 bases short and J 0 bases short, with 21 bases between. Per the germline V gene, CDR1 is LNHNV and CDR2 is YYDKDF (reference sequence). This CDR3 spans 21 amino acids. In nucleotides, the CDR3 is TGTGCCACCAGCAGAGATCTTTATCTAGGGGTGGAGCTCTCTGGGGCCAACGTCCTGACTTTC. This sequence encodes CATSRDLYLGVELSGANVLTF.

For this clone: The sample contains more than one DNA sequence encoding this CDR3. The V gene is TRBV5-1, the J gene TRBJ2-3; D is undetermined. The V end lost 0 bases, the J end lost 3 bases, and 5 bases lay between the germline ends. The CDR3 sequence is 13 residues long. Germline V gene data show CDR1 as SGHRS and CDR2 as YFSETQ. The CDR3 DNA is TGCGCCAGCAGCTTGGATGGAACAGATACGCAGTATTTT. The encoded protein is CASSLDGTDTQYF.

The V and J genes are TRBV4-3 and TRBJ2-1, with a possible D match to TRBD1 (5 bases). The germline CDR1 and CDR2 sequences are LGHNA and YSLEER. V was cut by 0 bases and J by 7 bases, with 19 bases left in between. The CDR3 extends over 17 amino acids. This CDR3 reads CASSQEGYAGPRNEQFF. The CDR3 DNA reads as TGCGCCAGCAGCCAAGAAGGTTATGCAGGGCCCAGAAATGAGCAGTTCTTC.

The chain combines TRBV30 with TRBJ1-2, with 7 bases aligning to TRBD1. V lost 3 bases, J lost 6 bases, and 4 bases stayed unmatched. This CDR3 region has 12 residues. Germline assignment: CDR1 GTSNPN and CDR2 SVGIG (reference sequence). CDR3 residues: CAWSQGQDGYTF. CDR3 DNA: TGTGCCTGGAGCCAAGGACAGGATGGCTACACCTTC.

V is TRBV4-3 and J is TRBJ2-3; unclear D gene. The CDR3 is 14 residues long. V lost 1 base, J lost 4 bases, and 9 bases lay in between. Germline CDR1 is LGHNA and CDR2 is YSLEER. The CDR3 bases are TGCGCCAGCAGCCAAGGTCTGTTTCCAGATACGCAGTATTTT. Protein: CASSQGLFPDTQYF.

The gene calls are TRBV29-1 and TRBJ1-3; TRBD1 is a possible D gene (5 bases). The germline V gene has CDR1 SQVTM and CDR2 ANQGSEA. Trimming stripped 4 bases from V and 8 bases from J, with 9 bases between. The CDR3 extends over 11 amino acids. CDR3 sequence: CSVAGEDTIYF. In DNA, the CDR3 is TGCAGCGTTGCGGGGGAGGACACCATATATTTT. The whole variable domain, remainder taken from reference TRBV29-1 and TRBJ1-3, is SAVISQKPSRDICQRGTSLTIQCQVDSQVTMMFWYRQQPGQSLTLIATANQGSEATYESGFVIDKFPISRPNLTFSTLTVSNMSPEDSSIYLCSVAGEDTIYFGEGSWLTVV.

The V and J genes are TRBV30 and TRBJ2-1; TRBD2 aligns across 8 bases. Germline CDR1 and CDR2: GTSNPN and SVGIG (reference sequence). V was clipped by 5 bases and J by 5 bases; unmatched bases: 11. The CDR3 is 15 amino acids. The CDR3 DNA follows: TGTGCCTGGTTAATTGGCGGGAGGTTCCACAATGAGCAGTTCTTC. It yields the protein CAWLIGGRFHNEQFF.

CDR3 sequence (DNA): TGTGCCAGCAGCTTAGTCGGGGGGAACAATGAGCAGTTCTTC. Translated, it gives CASSLVGGNNEQFF. The rearrangement links TRBV7-6 to TRBJ2-1; 7 bases are a match to TRBD2. J was trimmed by 5 bases and V by 1 base; bases with no gene match: 2. In germline, CDR1 is SGHVS, CDR2 FNYEAQ. The CDR3 totals 14 residues.

The CDR3 reads CSAGRTGADEQFF. The CDR3 DNA follows: TGCAGCGCTGGCAGGACAGGGGCGGATGAGCAGTTCTTC. V usage is TRBV29-1 and J usage is TRBJ2-1; 9 bases agree with TRBD1. Germline CDR1 SQVTM, CDR2 ANQGSEA. V was pared by 7 bases and J by 8 bases, with 9 bases of the junction left unmatched. CDR3 length equals 13 residues.

The V and J genes are TRBV5-1 and TRBJ1-1; TRBD1 is a possible D gene (5 bases). CDR1 SGHRS and CDR2 YFSETQ come from the germline V gene. Trimming cost V 10 bases and J 6 bases, with 22 bases left between them. The length of the CDR3 is 14 residues. The CDR3 DNA is TGCGCCTCCGGCGGGGCTGAATCGGTCCCTGAAGCTTTCTTT. Its protein product is CASGGAESVPEAFF. Complete variable domain (other parts from reference TRBV5-1 and TRBJ1-1): KAGVTQTPRYLIKTRGQQVTLSCSPISGHRSVSWYQQTPGQGLQFLFEYFSETQRNKGNFPGRFSGRQFSNSRSEMNVSTLELGDSALYLCASGGAESVPEAFFGQGTRLTVV.

The genes are TRBV13 and TRBJ1-3; no definite D call. The CDR3 length is 15 residues. V gave up 3 bases and J gave up 0 bases, with 9 bases separating them. Germline CDR1 PRHDT, CDR2 FYEKMQ (reference sequence). Written as DNA, the CDR3 is TGTGCCAGCAGCTTGTGGGCCTCCTCTGGAAACACCATATATTTT. Translated: CASSLWASSGNTIYF.

The chain employs TRBV4-3 and TRBJ2-1, with TRBD1 matching 7 bases. The germline V gene has CDR1 LGHNA and CDR2 YSLEER. The CDR3 runs 16 residues. Germline trimming cut 0 bases from V and 5 bases from J; bases unmatched to any gene: 7. DNA of the CDR3: TGCGCCAGCAGCCAAGATTGGACGCAGGGGGACAATGAGCAGTTCTTC. It is translated as CASSQDWTQGDNEQFF.

Points on this clone: The sample carries other DNA sequences with the same CDR3. This chain joins TRBV28 and TRBJ2-7, with a tentative D call TRBD1 (5 bases). The V end lost 3 bases, the J end lost 0 bases, and 9 bases lay between the germline ends. Germline CDR1 reads MDHEN; CDR2 reads SYDVKM. The CDR3 sequence is 14 residues long. In DNA, the CDR3 is TGTGCCAGCAGTTTCGGAGACAGCTCCTACGAGCAGTACTTC. Amino acids: CASSFGDSSYEQYF.

The V and J genes are TRBV6-6 and TRBJ1-2; D perhaps matches TRBD1 (6 bases). Germline V CDR1 and CDR2: MNHNY, SVGAGI (reference sequence). V was clipped by 8 bases and J by 2 bases, with 15 bases between them. The CDR3 has 14 amino acids. CDR3: CASEGGGSNYGYTF. The CDR3 DNA is TGTGCCAGCGAAGGGGGGGGATCGAACTATGGCTACACCTTC.

This clone was recorded once. The chain has TRBV21-1 and TRBJ1-4; TRBD1, the D gene given by the table, was not confirmed from the DNA. TRBV21-1 is a pseudogene locus. The CDR3 is 14 residues long. CDR3 in DNA: TGTGCCAGCAGCCAGACAGGGGTCAATGAAAAACTGTTTTTT. It yields the protein CASSQTGVNEKLFF.

This chain links TRBV5-1 with TRBJ2-2, with TRBD2 as a possible D gene (5 bases). CDR1 is SGHRS, CDR2 YFSETQ, per germline. V gave up 6 bases and J gave up 3 bases, with 9 bases separating them. The CDR3 sequence is 13 residues long. In DNA, the CDR3 is TGCGCCAGCAAGGAGAGGGACACCGGGGAGCTGTTTTTT. The encoded protein is CASKERDTGELFF.

V usage is TRBV10-2 and J usage is TRBJ2-3; TRBD1 agrees at 7 bases. The germline gives CDR1 WSHSY, CDR2 SAAADI. J was trimmed by 3 bases and V by 4 bases; bases with no gene match: 7. This CDR3 spans 15 amino acids. CDR3 residues: CASSGRQGRTDTQYF. CDR3 bases: TGCGCCAGCAGTGGGCGACAGGGTCGTACAGATACGCAGTATTTT.

This chain joins TRBV6-6 and TRBJ1-2; 8 positions match TRBD1. Per germline, CDR1 MNHNY and CDR2 SVGAGI (reference sequence). Unmatched junction bases numbered 10, after V lost 5 bases and J lost 8 bases. This CDR3 contains 14 residues. The CDR3 DNA is TGTGCCAGCAGTCCCCTACCGACAGGGGACGGCTACACCTTC. As protein: CASSPLPTGDGYTF.

The CDR3 loop is CSVDTIGPDGYTF. The CDR3 coding sequence is TGCAGCGTTGATACCATAGGGCCTGATGGCTACACCTTC. The chain combines TRBV29-1 with TRBJ1-2; D unclear. The V end lost 3 bases, the J end lost 6 bases, and 14 bases lay between the germline ends. CDR3 length: 13 residues. In germline, CDR1 is SQVTM, CDR2 ANQGSEA.

The rearrangement uses TRBV18 and TRBJ2-2; 7 bases are shared with TRBD2. Germline V gene data show CDR1 as KGHSH and CDR2 as LQKENI. The trim removed 4 bases at V and 7 bases at J, leaving 12 bases unmatched. This CDR3 comprises 16 residues. The CDR3 sequence is CASSLWEGPHGGELFF. CDR3 bases: TGTGCCAGCTCACTTTGGGAGGGCCCTCACGGCGGGGAGCTGTTTTTT.

This chain connects TRBV11-2 to TRBJ2-5, with TRBD1 as a possible D gene (6 bases). Per germline, CDR1 SGHAT and CDR2 FQNNGV. The CDR3 runs 16 residues. V dropped 3 bases and J dropped 2 bases, with 16 bases sitting between them. DNA of the CDR3: TGTGCCAGCAGCTTGGGCCAGGGGATACTACAAGAGACCCAGTACTTC. Translation gives CASSLGQGILQETQYF.

The CDR3 sequence: CASSFSDGGYTF. CDR3 in DNA: TGTGCCAGCAGTTTCTCGGACGGTGGCTACACCTTC. This chain uses TRBV7-9 with TRBJ1-2; D is unresolved. Germline V gives CDR1 SEHNR, CDR2 FQNEAQ (reference sequence). This CDR3 has 12 amino acids. V was clipped by 6 bases and J by 7 bases, with 12 bases between them.

V is TRBV2 and J is TRBJ2-5; 8 positions agree with TRBD1. The CDR3 runs to 15 residues. The junction had 6 bases not matched to a gene; V was cut back by 5 bases and J by 1 base. Germline V gene sequence: CDR1 SNHLY, CDR2 FYNNEI. The CDR3 DNA reads TGTGCCAGCAGTTCCGACAGGGGACTCCAAGAGACCCAGTACTTC. Its translation is CASSSDRGLQETQYF.

This clone turned up a few times. In nucleotides, the CDR3 is TGTGCCAGCAGCCCACCAGGAAGGGACGAGCAGTACTTC. Residues: CASSPPGRDEQYF. V usage is TRBV6-5 and J usage is TRBJ2-7; D remains unclear. The CDR3 consists of 13 residues. Germline CDR1 reads MNHEY; CDR2 reads SVGAGI. V gave up 6 bases and J gave up 5 bases, with 14 bases separating them.

For the CDR3, the DNA is TGCAGCGTTGATTTTGCTAAAGAGACCCAGTACTTC. Its translation is CSVDFAKETQYF. The chain has TRBV29-1 and TRBJ2-5; D is undetermined. This CDR3 is 12 amino acids long. Between the trimmed V and J ends, which lost 3 bases and 3 bases, there was a span of 8 bases. Germline V gene lookup returns CDR1 SQVTM and CDR2 ANQGSEA.

The genes are TRBV6-1 and TRBJ1-5; D is unclear. This CDR3 is built from 16 residues. The germline V gene encodes CDR1 MNHNS and CDR2 SASEGT. Trimming removed 2 bases from V and 0 bases from J, with 11 bases in between. This CDR3 is CASSEKIGYSNQPQHF. In nucleotides, the CDR3 is TGTGCCAGCAGTGAAAAGATTGGTTATAGCAATCAGCCCCAGCATTTT.

The chain carries TRBV7-2 and TRBJ2-7; TRBD2 might be the D (5 bases). Germline-derived CDR1 and CDR2 are SGHTA and FQGNSA. The CDR3 spans 15 residues. V was trimmed by 0 bases and J by 6 bases, leaving 15 bases between them. CDR3 nucleotide sequence: TGTGCCAGCAGCTTAGCGCAAGACATCCGGGGCGAGCAGTACTTC. It encodes CASSLAQDIRGEQYF.

The chain combines TRBV28 with TRBJ2-7, with D uncertain. The V gene lost 1 base and the J gene lost 6 bases, with 10 bases spanning the gap. The length of the CDR3 is 13 residues. Germline assignment: CDR1 MDHEN and CDR2 SYDVKM. The CDR3 spells CASSLSAGVEQYF. CDR3 in DNA: TGTGCCAGCAGTTTATCGGCCGGTGTCGAGCAGTACTTC.

In this sample, this clone turned up once. The gene calls are TRBV7-9 and TRBJ2-7; unclear D gene. There are 15 residues in the CDR3. Germline assignment: CDR1 SEHNR and CDR2 FQNEAQ (reference sequence). With 5 bases removed from V and 2 bases from J, the gap between germline ends came to 16 bases. The CDR3 loop is CASSPGWHSTYEQYF. The CDR3 DNA follows: TGTGCCAGCAGCCCGGGCTGGCACAGCACCTACGAGCAGTACTTC.

The chain recombines TRBV6-1 with TRBJ2-7, with unresolved D. This CDR3 has 10 residues. Germline CDR1 is MNHNS and CDR2 is SASEGT. Trimming took off 8 bases at V and 4 bases at J, with 6 bases between the two ends. The DNA of the CDR3 is TGTGCCAGCTCTAGGTACGAGCAGTACTTC. Protein: CASSRYEQYF.